One and the same sample provided the 9 T cell receptor beta chains below, sequenced in a study of blood T cell repertoires in COVID-19. Some clones are missing from TCRdb's copy, which holds only in-frame ones; the method was immunoSEQ multiplex PCR. The sample yields around 320,000 clones, 75% to 85% seen once. The material sequenced was peripheral blood. These receptors were taken from a human donor in a cohort sampled during active COVID-19.

The V and J genes are TRBV2 and TRBJ1-2; D is unresolved. The CDR3 length is 14 residues. Germline V gene sequence: CDR1 SNHLY, CDR2 FYNNEI. Between the trimmed V and J ends, which lost 4 bases and 0 bases, there was a span of 9 bases. The CDR3, as DNA: TGTGCCAGCAGTGCCGAGGCAACTAACTATGGCTACACCTTC. Translation gives CASSAEATNYGYTF.

This clone was observed a few times. V gene TRBV2 combines with J gene TRBJ1-4; the match to TRBD1 covers 8 bases. V shed 6 bases, J shed 12 bases, and the junction held 3 bases outside the gene matches. Germline V gene sequence: CDR1 SNHLY, CDR2 FYNNEI. This CDR3 spans 11 amino acids. The CDR3 DNA reads as TGTGCCAGCAGAGGACAGGGTGAACTGTTTTTT. It yields the protein CASRGQGELFF. Filled out from reference TRBV2 and TRBJ1-4, the complete variable domain reads EPEVTQTPSHQVTQMGQEVILRCVPISNHLYFYWYRQILGQKVEFLVSFYNNEISEKSEIFDDQFSVERPDGSNFTLKIRSTKLEDSAMYFCASRGQGELFFGSGTQLSVL.

The chain uses TRBV24-1 and TRBJ1-6, with a tentative D call TRBD1 (5 bases). CDR1 is KGHDR and CDR2 is SFDVKD in the germline V gene. CDR3 size: 15 residues. Between the trimmed V and J ends, which lost 3 bases and 5 bases, there was a span of 10 bases. CDR3 nucleotide sequence: TGTGCCACCAGTGATCCGACAGAAAATAATTCACCCCTCCACTTT. Its protein is CATSDPTENNSPLHF.

This chain connects TRBV25-1 to TRBJ1-2; D is ambiguous. The length of the CDR3 is 13 residues. Germline V gene data show CDR1 as MGHDK and CDR2 as SYGVNS. Trimming stripped 5 bases from V and 8 bases from J, with 15 bases between. The CDR3 DNA reads TGTGCCAGCAGTCCCGACGGGGTTGGGGGCTACACCTTC. It is translated as CASSPDGVGGYTF.

The rearrangement joins TRBV6-5 to TRBJ1-2, with a tentative D call TRBD1 (5 bases). CDR3 length: 15 amino acids. The germline gives CDR1 MNHEY, CDR2 SVGAGI. Trimming removed 7 bases at V and 1 base at J, with 16 bases between. CDR3 sequence: CASTRRTPVNYGYTF. CDR3 DNA: TGTGCCAGCACCAGACGGACACCGGTTAACTATGGCTACACCTTC.

The gene calls are TRBV2 and TRBJ2-4, with TRBD2 as a possible D gene (7 bases). Germline assignment: CDR1 SNHLY and CDR2 FYNNEI. The CDR3 runs 14 residues. V was pared by 10 bases and J by 8 bases, with 21 bases between. CDR3 in DNA: TGTGCCACTCGACCGAGGGGGGGGAGAGACATTCAGTACTTC. This codes for CATRPRGGRDIQYF.

This clone appeared a few times. This chain joins TRBV30 and TRBJ2-3; TRBD2 might be the D (5 bases). CDR1 and CDR2 from the germline V gene are GTSNPN and SVGIG (reference sequence). This CDR3 has 17 residues. Trimming removed 3 bases at V and 4 bases at J, with 23 bases between. The chain's CDR3 is CAWSGSWTSDVADTQYF. The CDR3 coding sequence is TGTGCCTGGAGCGGATCGTGGACTTCGGATGTCGCAGATACGCAGTATTTT. The complete variable domain, with remaining parts taken from reference TRBV30 and TRBJ2-3, reads SQTIHQWPATLVQPVGSPLSLECTVEGTSNPNLYWYRQAAGRGLQLLFYSVGIGQISSEVPQNLSASRPQDRQFILSSKKLLLSDSGFYLCAWSGSWTSDVADTQYFGPGTRLTVL.

This chain connects TRBV5-1 to TRBJ2-2, with TRBD1 matching 7 bases. V lost 4 bases and J lost 3; bases outside the gene matches: 21. Germline loops: CDR1 SGHRS, CDR2 YFSETQ. This CDR3 is built from 20 residues. The CDR3 region has the DNA TGCGCCAGCAGCCCAGTCCGGGACAGATTTTTATCGAATTACACCGGGGAGCTGTTTTTT. It yields the protein CASSPVRDRFLSNYTGELFF.

The table lists this clone with a few counts. The rearrangement joins TRBV5-1 to TRBJ2-5; TRBD2 matches at 7 bases. The CDR3 is 15 residues long. Germline CDR1 reads SGHRS; CDR2 reads YFSETQ. The trim removed 2 bases at V and 5 bases at J, leaving 9 bases unmatched. The chain's CDR3 is CASSLGLVEGETQYF. CDR3 coding DNA: TGCGCCAGCAGCTTAGGACTAGTCGAAGGGGAGACCCAGTACTTC.